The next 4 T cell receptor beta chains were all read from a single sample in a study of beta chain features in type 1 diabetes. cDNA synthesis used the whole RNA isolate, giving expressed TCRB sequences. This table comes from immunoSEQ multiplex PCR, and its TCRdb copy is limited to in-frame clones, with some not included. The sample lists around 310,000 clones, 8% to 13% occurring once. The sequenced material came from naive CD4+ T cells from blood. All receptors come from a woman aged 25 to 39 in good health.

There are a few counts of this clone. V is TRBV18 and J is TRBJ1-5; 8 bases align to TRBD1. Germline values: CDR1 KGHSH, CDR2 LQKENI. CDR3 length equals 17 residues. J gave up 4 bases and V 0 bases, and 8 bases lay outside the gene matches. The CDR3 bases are TGTGCCAGCTCACCACCTGGGGCAGGGGGCAGGAATCAGCCCCAGCATTTT. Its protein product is CASSPPGAGGRNQPQHF.

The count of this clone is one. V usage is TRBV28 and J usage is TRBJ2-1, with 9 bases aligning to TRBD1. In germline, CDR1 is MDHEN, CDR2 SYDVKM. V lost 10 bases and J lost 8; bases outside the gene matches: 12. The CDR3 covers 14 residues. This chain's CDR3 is CATGPGTGRYEQFF. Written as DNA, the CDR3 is TGTGCCACCGGACCCGGGACAGGGAGATATGAGCAGTTCTTC.

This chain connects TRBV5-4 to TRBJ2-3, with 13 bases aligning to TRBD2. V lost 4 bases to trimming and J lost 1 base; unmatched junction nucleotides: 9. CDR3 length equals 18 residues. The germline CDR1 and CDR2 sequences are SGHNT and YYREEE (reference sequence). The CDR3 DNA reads TGTGCCAGCAGCCAAGGACTAGCGGGAGCTTTTCGCACAGATACGCAGTATTTT. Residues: CASSQGLAGAFRTDTQYF. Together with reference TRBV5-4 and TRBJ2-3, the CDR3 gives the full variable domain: ETGVTQSPTHLIKTRGQQVTLRCSSQSGHNTVSWYQQALGQGPQFIFQYYREEENGRGNFPPRFSGLQFPNYSSELNVNALELDDSALYLCASSQGLAGAFRTDTQYFGPGTRLTVL.

The CDR3 nucleotides read TGCGCCAGCAGCTTGGGTCTAGCGGGGTCAAATACGCAGTATTTT. It yields the protein CASSLGLAGSNTQYF. The V gene is TRBV5-1, the J gene TRBJ2-3; TRBD2 aligns across 9 bases. J gave up 7 bases and V 0 bases, and 6 bases lay outside the gene matches. Germline CDR1 is SGHRS and CDR2 is YFSETQ. This CDR3 region has 15 residues.